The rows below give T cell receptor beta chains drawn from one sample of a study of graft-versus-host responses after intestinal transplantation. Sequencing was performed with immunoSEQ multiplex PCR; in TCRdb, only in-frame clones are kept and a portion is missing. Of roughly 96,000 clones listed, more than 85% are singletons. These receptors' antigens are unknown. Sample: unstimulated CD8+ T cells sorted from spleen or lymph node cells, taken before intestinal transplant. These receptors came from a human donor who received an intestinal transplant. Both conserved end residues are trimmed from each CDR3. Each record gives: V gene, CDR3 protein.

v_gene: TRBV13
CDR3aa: ASSTGTVTYEQY

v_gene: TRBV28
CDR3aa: ASNGQGVYEQY

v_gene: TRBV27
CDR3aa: ASSPGLQAYEQY

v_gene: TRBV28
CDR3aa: ASTRTRMTQETQY

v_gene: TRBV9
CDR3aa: ASSAREGVGTEAF

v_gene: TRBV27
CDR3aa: ASSPIDLDEQF

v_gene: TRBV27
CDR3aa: ASTLLSPHSSSYNEQF

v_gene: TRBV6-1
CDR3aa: ASSDPPRQGYEQY

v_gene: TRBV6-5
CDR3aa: ASSLGLAGDSNEQY

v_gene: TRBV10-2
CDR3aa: ASTGQGAWKETQY

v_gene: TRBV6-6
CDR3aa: ASSYAVTDTQY

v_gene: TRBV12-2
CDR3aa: ASRLAQGSRVRDTIY

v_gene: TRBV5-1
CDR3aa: ASSFDSSGTYSYNEQF

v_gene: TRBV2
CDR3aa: ASSEWDTKNTEAF

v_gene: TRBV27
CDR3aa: ASGKGSNQPQH

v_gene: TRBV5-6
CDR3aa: ASSWEGRANTEAF

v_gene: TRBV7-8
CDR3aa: ASSLSGGGVNEQF

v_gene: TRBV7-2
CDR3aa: ASSSERISNQPQH

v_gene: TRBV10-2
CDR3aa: ASSERSGTGRYEQY

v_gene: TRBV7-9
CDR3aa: ASSPLFVLADNEQF

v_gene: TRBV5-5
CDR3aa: ASSLVAGPNNQPQH

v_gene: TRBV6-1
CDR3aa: ASGTGGGNSPLH

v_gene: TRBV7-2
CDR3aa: ASSILVVGELF

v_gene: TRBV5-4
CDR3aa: ASSLGDRVGTGELF

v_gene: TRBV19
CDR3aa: ASGTVNSYEQY

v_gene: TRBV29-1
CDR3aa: SVEWGPQETQY

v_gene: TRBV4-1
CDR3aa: ASSQFAGETEAF

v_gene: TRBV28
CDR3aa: ASSLGSGVDTQY

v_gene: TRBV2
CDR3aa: ASFGQGNYEQY

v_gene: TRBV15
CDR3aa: ATSTSGGSNQPQH

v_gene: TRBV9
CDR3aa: ASSTSGSDEQF

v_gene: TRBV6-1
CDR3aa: AGGRTTPYEQY

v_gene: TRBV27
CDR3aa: ASSFLSGNTEAF

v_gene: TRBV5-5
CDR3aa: ASISSLPQATYTEAF

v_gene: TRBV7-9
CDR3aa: ASRALAGVSNEQF

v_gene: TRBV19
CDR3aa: ASSIGTGTYEQY

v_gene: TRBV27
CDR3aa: ASSFGQDLYNEQF

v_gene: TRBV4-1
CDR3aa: ASSQVGQDDQETQY

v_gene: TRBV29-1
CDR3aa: SVEDPRLGGAGEVGEQF

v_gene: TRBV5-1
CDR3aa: ASSPDRAYNEQF

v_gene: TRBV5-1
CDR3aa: ASSLGSGDLGTYEQY

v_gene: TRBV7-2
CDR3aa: ASSSRGPGSEAF

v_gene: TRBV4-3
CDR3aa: ASSQDRFPTGTGRTYEQY

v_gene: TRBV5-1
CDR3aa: ASSLAPQGSYGYT

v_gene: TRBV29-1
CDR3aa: SEDSLSGQYNEQF

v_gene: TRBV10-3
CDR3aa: AISGQGNTGELF

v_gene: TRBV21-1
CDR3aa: ASSARTGAYNEQF

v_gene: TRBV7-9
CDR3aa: ASSIHLYEQY

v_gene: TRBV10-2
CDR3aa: ATRTDVNTEAF

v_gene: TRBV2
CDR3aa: AGGQGPKETQY

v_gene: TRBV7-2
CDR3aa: ASSLGGGAYNEQF

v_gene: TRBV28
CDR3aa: ASSSYGTGSSYEQY

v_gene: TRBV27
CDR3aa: ASRLTGEGGTGELF

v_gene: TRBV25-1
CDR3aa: ASSAEASYEQY

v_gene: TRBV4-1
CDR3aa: ASSRLPKREGPWEQF

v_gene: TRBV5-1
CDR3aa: ASSFWTANTGELF

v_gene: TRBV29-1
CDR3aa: SVEAATGADYEQY

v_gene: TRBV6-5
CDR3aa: ASSYSPGEAF